These 25 T cell receptor beta chains share one sample of origin, sequenced in a study of blood T cell repertoires in COVID-19. TCRdb's copy holds only in-frame clones and misses some; the assay was immunoSEQ multiplex PCR. The repertoire consists of hundreds of thousands of clones, with roughly 88% occurring once and the leading ten covering 1.4%. Sample: peripheral blood. These receptors originate from a woman aged 25-40 years with active or convalescent COVID-19.

V gene TRBV2 combines with J gene TRBJ1-2; the D is unclear. The CDR3 extends over 15 amino acids. CDR1 and CDR2 (germline): SNHLY, FYNNEI. V lost 1 base to trimming and J lost 6 bases, with 15 bases between them. The CDR3 DNA sequence: TGTGCCAGCAGTGAAGGATTCCGAACCCCGGATGGCTACACCTTC. Encoded protein: CASSEGFRTPDGYTF.

V and J are TRBV7-2 and TRBJ2-1; D possibly corresponds to TRBD2 (7 bases). Trimming pared 5 bases from V and 6 bases from J, leaving 20 bases between. This CDR3 has 16 residues. CDR1 is SGHTA and CDR2 is FQGNSA in the germline V gene. CDR3 loop: CASSLGGAQGSNEQFF. DNA of the CDR3: TGTGCCAGCAGCCTTGGGGGGGCTCAAGGAAGCAATGAGCAGTTCTTC.

For the CDR3, the DNA is TGTGCCAGCAGCGCCGAGTGGGCACTTGGAAACACCATATATTTT. Translating gives CASSAEWALGNTIYF. This chain links TRBV5-5 with TRBJ1-3; D is uncertain. Trimming pared 4 bases from V and 3 bases from J, leaving 14 bases between. From germline, CDR1 is SGHKS and CDR2 YYEKEE (reference sequence). The CDR3 is made up of 15 amino acids.

This clone was counted once. This rearrangement joins TRBV10-1 to TRBJ2-1, with TRBD2 matching over 12 bases. V gave up 8 bases and J gave up 4 bases; unmatched junction bases: 3. The CDR3 extends over 14 amino acids. Germline CDR1 is WNHNN and CDR2 is SYGVQD (reference sequence). CDR3 sequence reads: CASLTSGSYNEQFF. CDR3 DNA sequence: TGCGCCAGCCTGACTAGCGGGAGTTACAATGAGCAGTTCTTC.

V usage is TRBV15 and J usage is TRBJ2-2, with a weak D call TRBD1 (6 bases). Germline V gene sequence: CDR1 LNHNV, CDR2 YYDKDF (reference sequence). Trimming cost V 3 bases and J 6 bases, with 8 bases left between them. This CDR3 region has 13 residues. CDR3 amino acids: CATSSHRAGELFF. The CDR3, as DNA: TGTGCCACCAGCAGCCACAGGGCCGGGGAGCTGTTTTTT.

The CDR3 bases are TGTGCCAGCACCGCGGGCTACGAGCAGTACTTC. Protein product: CASTAGYEQYF. The chain employs TRBV6-5 and TRBJ2-7; tentative D call: TRBD2 (5 bases). Trimming took 7 bases from V and 3 from J, leaving 7 bases between them. Germline-derived CDR1 and CDR2 are MNHEY and SVGAGI. The CDR3 is 11 residues long.

V and J are TRBV7-9 and TRBJ1-1; 9 positions agree with TRBD1. The junction had 11 bases not matched to a gene; V was cut back by 5 bases and J by 7 bases. CDR1 SEHNR and CDR2 FQNEAQ come from the germline V gene (reference sequence). The CDR3 is 15 amino acids. In DNA form, the CDR3 reads TGTGCCAGCAGCGGCAGACCGGGACAGGGAGTTGAAGCTTTCTTT. Protein sequence: CASSGRPGQGVEAFF.

The rearrangement joins TRBV18 to TRBJ2-3; D is uncertain. There are 14 residues in the CDR3. Germline V gives CDR1 KGHSH, CDR2 LQKENI. Trimming shortened V by 0 bases and J by 3 bases, and 7 bases separated the two germline ends. CDR3 coding DNA: TGTGCCAGCTCACCACCATCCCAGACAGATACGCAGTATTTT. It specifies CASSPPSQTDTQYF.

The V call is TRBV6-6, the J call TRBJ2-1; 12 bases align to TRBD2. J lost 9 bases, V lost 7 bases, and 13 bases had no gene match. Germline CDR1 is MNHNY and CDR2 is SVGAGI (reference sequence). The CDR3 loop spans 16 amino acids. CDR3 loop: CASTSLTSGRMGEQFF. The CDR3 DNA reads as TGTGCCAGCACCTCTCTGACTAGCGGGAGAATGGGTGAGCAGTTCTTC.

This clone was seen just once. V gene TRBV9 combines with J gene TRBJ1-2; weak D call: TRBD1 (5 bases). The germline V and J ends were trimmed by 0 bases and 4 bases, with 16 bases remaining between them. The CDR3 sequence is 16 residues long. Germline V CDR1 and CDR2: SGDLS, YYNGEE. CDR3: CASSVDSADSLYGYTF. The CDR3 DNA is TGTGCCAGCAGCGTAGACTCGGCCGACAGCCTCTATGGCTACACCTTC.

The V call is TRBV19, the J call TRBJ1-2, with TRBD1 matching over 8 bases. The V segment lost 1 base and the J segment 4 bases; nucleotides outside the gene matches: 20. The CDR3 consists of 20 residues. Per germline, CDR1 LNHDA and CDR2 SQIVND (reference sequence). The CDR3 coding sequence is TGTGCCAGTAGTATAGCCCCGCAGGGCAGGGGGCGTACCCCTCTCTATGGCTACACCTTC. Encoded protein: CASSIAPQGRGRTPLYGYTF.

The chain couples TRBV3-1 (or the pseudogene TRBV3-2) to TRBJ2-5, with 9 bases that match TRBD2. This CDR3 comprises 16 residues. V dropped 5 bases and J dropped 5; count of bases not matched to a gene: 12. From germline, CDR1 is LGHDT and CDR2 YNNKEL (reference sequence). The CDR3 is CASSSPLAGGPETQYF. CDR3 nucleotide sequence: TGTGCCAGCAGCTCCCCATTGGCGGGGGGGCCGGAGACCCAGTACTTC.

The genes are TRBV5-1 and TRBJ2-7, with D tentatively TRBD1 (5 bases). The germline gives CDR1 SGHRS, CDR2 YFSETQ. CDR3 size: 17 residues. V was clipped by 2 bases and J by 0 bases, with 18 bases between them. CDR3 DNA: TGCGCCAGCAGCTTTGAGACGACAGAGACAAGCTCCTACGAGCAGTACTTC. The encoded protein is CASSFETTETSSYEQYF.

V and J are TRBV6-5 and TRBJ1-5, with 7 bases fitting TRBD1. CDR1 and CDR2 from the germline V gene are MNHEY and SVGAGI. The junction had 7 bases not matched to a gene; V was cut back by 6 bases and J by 2 bases. The CDR3 loop spans 15 amino acids. CDR3 bases: TGTGCCAGCAGCGGGGCAGGGACAGGCAATCAGCCCCAGCATTTT. Translated: CASSGAGTGNQPQHF.

The genes are TRBV3-1 (or the pseudogene TRBV3-2) and TRBJ2-5, with 7 bases that match TRBD2. Germline V lookup: CDR1 LGHDT, CDR2 YNNKEL (reference sequence). This CDR3 is 14 amino acids long. Unmatched junction bases numbered 4, after V lost 4 bases and J lost 2 bases. The CDR3 nucleotides read TGTGCCAGCAGCCTCCGTAGCGGGCAAGAGACCCAGTACTTC. Translation: CASSLRSGQETQYF.

CDR3 DNA sequence: TGTGCCAGCAGTCCGAAGGCGGGGCGCACAGATACGCAGTATTTT. Translated, it gives CASSPKAGRTDTQYF. The chain couples TRBV9 to TRBJ2-3, with TRBD2 as a possible D gene (6 bases). Per germline, CDR1 SGDLS and CDR2 YYNGEE. Trimming stripped 5 bases from V and 1 base from J, with 14 bases between. This CDR3 region has 15 residues. Combining the CDR3 with reference TRBV9 and TRBJ2-3 gives the whole variable domain DSGVTQTPKHLITATGQRVTLRCSPRSGDLSVYWYQQSLDQGLQFLIQYYNGEERAKGNILERFSAQQFPDLHSELNLSSLELGDSALYFCASSPKAGRTDTQYFGPGTRLTVL.

The V call is TRBV25-1, the J call TRBJ1-2, with 7 positions matching TRBD1. V lost 3 bases to trimming and J lost 2 bases; unmatched junction nucleotides: 9. The CDR3 is made up of 16 amino acids. Germline CDR1 is MGHDK and CDR2 is SYGVNS. For the CDR3, the DNA is TGTGCCAGCAGTGATCCCACAGGGGAATGGAACTATGGCTACACCTTC. Translation gives CASSDPTGEWNYGYTF.

The rearrangement links TRBV20-1 to TRBJ2-7; D not resolved. Trimming took off 0 bases at V and 3 bases at J, with 3 bases between the two ends. Per germline, CDR1 DFQATT and CDR2 SNEGSKA (reference sequence). The CDR3 is made up of 11 amino acids. DNA of the CDR3: TGCAGTGCTAGAGACAACTACGAGCAGTACTTC. It codes for CSARDNYEQYF.

This chain links TRBV6-5 with TRBJ2-7; 8 bases line up with TRBD1. The germline CDR1 and CDR2 sequences are MNHEY and SVGAGI. CDR3 length equals 15 residues. The trim removed 4 bases at V and 2 bases at J, leaving 7 bases unmatched. For the CDR3, the DNA is TGTGCCAGCAGTTCCAAGGGACAGGCAACCTACGAGCAGTACTTC. It is translated as CASSSKGQATYEQYF.

The chain links TRBV5-8 to TRBJ2-1; 13 bases match TRBD2. V was clipped by 4 bases and J by 10 bases; unmatched bases: 8. Germline assignment: CDR1 SGHTS and CDR2 YDEGEE. The CDR3 is 15 amino acids. The CDR3 is CASSLGLAGRREQFF. The CDR3 nucleotides read TGTGCCAGCAGCCTGGGACTAGCGGGACGGCGGGAGCAGTTCTTC.

This clone has a single count. The chain links TRBV6-5 to TRBJ1-5; D call uncertain. Between the trimmed V and J ends, which lost 2 bases and 1 base, there was a span of 6 bases. The length of the CDR3 is 14 residues. Germline V gene sequence: CDR1 MNHEY, CDR2 SVGAGI. The CDR3 loop reads CASSYPESNQPQHF. The CDR3 DNA sequence: TGTGCCAGCAGTTACCCAGAAAGCAATCAGCCCCAGCATTTT.

The rearrangement links TRBV6-2 or TRBV6-3 to TRBJ1-5; D might be TRBD1 (5 bases). The CDR3 runs to 17 residues. Per the germline V gene, CDR1 is MNHEY and CDR2 is SVGEGT. V was trimmed by 5 bases and J by 7 bases, leaving 24 bases between them. CDR3 amino acids: CASSNTLVAGSSQPQHF. DNA of the CDR3: TGTGCCAGCAGTAATACTCTCGTGGCAGGGTCAAGCCAGCCCCAGCATTTT.

V is TRBV5-1 and J is TRBJ2-3; 12 nucleotides align to TRBD1. Trimming removed 4 bases from V and 6 bases from J; junction bases left unmatched: 6. CDR3 length equals 15 residues. Germline V gene sequence: CDR1 SGHRS, CDR2 YFSETQ. In DNA, the CDR3 is TGCGCCAGCAGCACCGGGACAGGGGGCGCGGATACGCAGTATTTT. It translates to CASSTGTGGADTQYF. Full variable domain (missing parts from reference TRBV5-1 and TRBJ2-3): KAGVTQTPRYLIKTRGQQVTLSCSPISGHRSVSWYQQTPGQGLQFLFEYFSETQRNKGNFPGRFSGRQFSNSRSEMNVSTLELGDSALYLCASSTGTGGADTQYFGPGTRLTVL.

V gene TRBV5-1 combines with J gene TRBJ1-4; 8 nucleotides agree with TRBD1. Trimming took 4 bases from V and 1 from J; bases not matched to a gene: 9. Germline CDR1 SGHRS, CDR2 YFSETQ. The CDR3 has 17 residues. The CDR3 protein is CASSKGQGVRTNEKLFF. The CDR3 coding sequence is TGCGCCAGCAGCAAAGGACAGGGCGTCAGAACTAATGAAAAACTGTTTTTT.

This clone was found a few times. This chain connects TRBV5-1 to TRBJ1-1, with D perhaps TRBD1 (6 bases). Germline V gives CDR1 SGHRS, CDR2 YFSETQ. The CDR3 is made up of 12 amino acids. Trimming removed 5 bases at V and 5 bases at J, with 10 bases between. DNA of the CDR3: TGCGCCAGCAGGTACACAGGGACTGAAGCTTTCTTT. Residues: CASRYTGTEAFF.